This T cell receptor beta chain was documented in a study of OX40 agonist ivuxolimab in advanced cancers. CDR1 MGHRA and CDR2 YSYEKL come from the germline V gene. V trimming: 8 bases; J trimming: 2 bases; junction bases outside the gene matches: 9. This CDR3 comprises 16 residues. Measured with immunoSEQ multiplex PCR; TCRdb has only the in-frame clones, and not every one. This sample has about 79,000 clones, with more than 90% found just once. The sample was CD4+ or CD8+ T cells sorted from blood, taken in a trial of the OX40 agonist ivuxolimab. The TCR was taken from an adult with an advanced solid tumor such as melanoma, head and neck, liver or kidney cancer. The chain carries TRBV4-1 and TRBJ2-6, with TRBD2 matching over 7 bases. The CDR3 bases are TGCGCCAGCTCCACGGGGGGATTCGCTGGGGCCAACGTCCTGACTTTC. Amino acid sequence: CASSTGGFAGANVLTF.